This T cell receptor (beta chain) was obtained from a study of graft-versus-host responses after intestinal transplantation (dated by TCRdb to about 2021). Looking at the study overall: Recipients received multivisceral, liver-intestinal, or isolated intestinal transplants. All recipients received anti-thymocyte globulin induction followed by maintenance tacrolimus and steroids for 3 to 4 years. After intestinal transplantation, graft-versus-host and host-versus-graft alloreactive T cell clones in the graft, circulation and bone marrow were tracked using bulk TCR-beta CDR3 sequencing. To identify alloreactive clones, pre-transplant mixed lymphocyte reaction products were sequenced and compared with unstimulated pre-transplant donor and recipient T cells. A cohort of 24 intestinal transplant recipients, including one retransplant, was enrolled, and 3 patients lacking pretransplant specimens were excluded. A peak of at least 4% donor T cells among recipient peripheral blood mononuclear cells was the definition used for donor T cell macrochimerism. Instead of going to the commercial service, samples from a few later patients were sequenced in-house on an Illumina MiSeq and processed with MiXCR. Paper-wide results and their limitations: Patients with donor T cell macrochimerism had high GvH to HvG T cell clonal ratios in their allografts. GvH clones were detected in recipient bone marrow, and some appeared earlier in ileal mucosa or blood, consistent with an intestinal mucosal origin. Early after transplant, peak levels of circulating GvH clones were found to be associated with declines in HvG clones. The relatively low number and heterogeneity of intestinal transplant patients limited the conclusions.

V loses 3 bases, J loses 7 bases, and the germline ends lie 9 bases apart. The CDR3 spans 12 residues, from the cysteine through the phenylalanine. CDR3 DNA is the only sequence kept; it has 36 bases, read in frame from the first base. The germline V gene (reference sequence) sets CDR1 to PRHDT and CDR2 to FYEKMQ. To note about this clone: The target of this receptor is not known. Per-base quality was not reported, and no clone a single base away is much larger than it.

The method was the immunoSEQ multiplex PCR assay. For most patients, genomic DNA was isolated using the Qiagen DNeasy Blood and Tissue Kit and was shipped frozen to Adaptive Biotechnologies for TCR sequencing. For most patients, high-throughput TCR-beta CDR3 sequencing of genomic DNA was performed by Adaptive Biotechnologies. As for the original processing: Adaptive's ImmunoSEQ software supplied the TCR sequencing data for approximately 18 patients, while MiXCR and VDJtools were used to process a few other patients. To correct CD4 versus CD8 sorting errors, any sequence found in both subsets at a frequency ratio below 5:1 was removed. Because the origin of CDR3 nucleotide sequences shared between donor and recipient could not be assigned, those sequences were removed. Alloreactive clones required at least 2-fold expansion over unstimulated cells and minimum CFSE-low frequency of 0.002% (template counts) or 0.001% (read counts). Clones were considered mappable if detected in sequenced pre-transplant spleen, lymph node, or MLR CFSE-low populations of the donor or recipient. Cumulative frequency of alloreactive clones was calculated as a percentage of all sequences weighted by copy number. Not all clones reach the TCRdb copy of this immuneACCESS table, which keeps in-frame sequences only. Checked studies attribute under half of the gap to unresolved V genes and leave the rest unexplained. V and J calls plus clone size are reproduced from that table; the DNA served to infer D and trimming. Counted in this sample were some 130,000 clones; 90% to 95% of them appeared once. Around 0.12% of the sample is held by the ten biggest clonotypes.

The label giving this sample's time point can be read as: cells obtained before transplantation from donor or recipient. CD3+CD4+ and CD3+CD8+ populations were FACS-sorted from unstimulated pre-transplant donor and recipient cells taken from spleen or lymph nodes. The chain employs TRBV13 and TRBJ1-1; a confident D gene designation cannot be given. This sample comprised unstimulated CD4+ T cells sorted from spleen or lymph node cells, obtained before intestinal transplant. This sequence originates from a human donor who received an intestinal transplant. The CDR3 corresponds to CASSFRVGEAFF. The nucleotide sequence reads as follows: TGTGCCAGCAGCTTCCGAGTAGGTGAAGCTTTCTTT.